This is a list of T cell receptor beta chains from one sample in a study of cytomegalovirus exposure and HLA in healthy donors. This table comes from immunoSEQ multiplex PCR, and its TCRdb copy is limited to in-frame clones, with some not included. The sample contains approximately 150,000 clones, over 70% of which appear only once. Sequenced material: PBMCs. Receptors originate from a male donor in good health and CMV-seronegative. Each CDR3 is given with its conserved first and last residue. D genes are given only for firm matches. A row's size may be missing; if present it is once, few, many or a size class.

.	TRBV1	few	TRBJ2-1	CTSSQPPGTSGLNEQFF	TGCACCAGCAGCCAACCTCCCGGGACTAGCGGACTTAATGAGCAGTTCTTC
.	TRBV5-1	.	TRBJ2-5	CASSSEPGETQYF	TGCGCCAGCAGCTCGGAGCCGGGGGAGACCCAGTACTTC
TRBD2	TRBV6-6	.	TRBJ2-7	CASQTGGSYEQYF	TGTGCCAGCCAAACGGGGGGATCCTACGAGCAGTACTTC
TRBD2	TRBV27	.	TRBJ2-1	CASSLSRLAGMGSYNEQFF	TGTGCCAGCAGTTTATCTCGACTAGCGGGAATGGGCTCCTACAATGAGCAGTTCTTC
TRBD1	TRBV6-5	.	TRBJ1-5	CASGPNRGGSQPQHF	TGTGCCAGCGGGCCGAACAGGGGGGGGAGTCAGCCCCAGCATTTT
TRBD1	TRBV13	few	TRBJ1-4	CASSSGQGPNEKLFF	TGTGCCAGCAGCTCGGGACAGGGGCCGAATGAAAAACTGTTTTTT
.	TRBV19	once	TRBJ1-2	CASSMAGWYGYTF	TGTGCCAGTAGTATGGCGGGGTGGTATGGCTACACCTTC
TRBD2	TRBV27	few	TRBJ2-1	CASSSPAGGYNEQFF	TGTGCCAGCAGTTCCCCGGCGGGAGGTTACAATGAGCAGTTCTTC
.	TRBV5-8	.	TRBJ2-1	CASSLGQFSYNEQFF	TGTGCCAGCAGCTTGGGTCAGTTCTCCTACAATGAGCAGTTCTTC
.	TRBV7-2	.	TRBJ1-1	CASSLAGGVTEAFF	TGTGCCAGCAGCTTAGCGGGAGGGGTTACTGAAGCTTTCTTT
TRBD1	TRBV7-6	few	TRBJ2-5	CASSPRQGYETQYF	TGTGCCAGCAGCCCTCGACAGGGGTATGAGACCCAGTACTTC
.	TRBV15	few	TRBJ2-3	CATSSTAGSTDTQYF	TGTGCCACCAGCAGTACTGCGGGGAGCACAGATACGCAGTATTTT
.	TRBV28	.	TRBJ1-1	CASSLQGYTEAFF	TGTGCCAGCAGTTTACAGGGTTACACTGAAGCTTTCTTT
TRBD1	TRBV5-6	.	TRBJ1-5	CASSSLRTGTLNQPQHF	TGTGCCAGCAGCTCCCTACGGACAGGGACCTTAAATCAGCCCCAGCATTTT
TRBD2	TRBV5-1	.	TRBJ2-3	CASSPSRDYTDTQYF	TGCGCCAGCAGCCCGAGCCGGGACTACACAGATACGCAGTATTTT
.	TRBV19	once	TRBJ1-5	CASSLQRNSNQPQHF	TGTGCCAGTAGTCTACAGCGGAATAGCAATCAGCCCCAGCATTTT
.	TRBV5-1	.	TRBJ1-1	CASSLSRELNTEAFF	TGCGCCAGCAGCTTGTCCCGGGAATTGAACACTGAAGCTTTCTTT
TRBD2	TRBV19	.	TRBJ2-2	CASTPAGGTGELFF	TGTGCCAGTACCCCCGCGGGAGGGACCGGGGAGCTGTTTTTT
.	TRBV9	once	TRBJ2-5	CASSVATGETQYF	TGTGCCAGCAGCGTAGCTACGGGGGAGACCCAGTACTTC
TRBD1	TRBV5-6	.	TRBJ2-5	CASSHRDRNYQETQYF	TGTGCCAGCAGCCACAGGGACAGGAACTACCAAGAGACCCAGTACTTC
TRBD1	TRBV6-5	.	TRBJ2-1	CASSNGQDYNEQFF	TGTGCCAGCAGTAACGGACAGGATTACAATGAGCAGTTCTTC
.	TRBV4-3	.	TRBJ1-1	CASSQEGSTITEAFF	TGCGCCAGCAGCCAAGAGGGCAGCACGATCACTGAAGCTTTCTTT
.	TRBV19	.	TRBJ1-2	CASGNSGTLNYGYTF	TGTGCCAGCGGTAATTCCGGGACACTTAACTATGGCTACACCTTC
.	TRBV21-1	few	TRBJ2-5	CASSKARVNTRQATQETQYF	TGTGCCAGCAGCAAAGCACGAGTCAATACCAGACAGGCAACACAAGAGACCCAGTACTTC
.	TRBV6-5	.	TRBJ1-1	CASSYSNAGITEAFF	TGTGCCAGCAGTTACTCGAACGCGGGTATCACTGAAGCTTTCTTT
TRBD1	TRBV28	.	TRBJ1-2	CASSLSFGQGGIYGYTF	TGTGCCAGCAGTTTATCTTTCGGACAGGGGGGCATCTATGGCTACACCTTC
TRBD1	TRBV18	once	TRBJ1-5	CASSQGDSYSNQPQHF	TGTGCCAGCTCACAGGGGGACAGCTATAGCAATCAGCCCCAGCATTTT
.	TRBV30	few	TRBJ2-5	CAWTGFGEETQYF	TGTGCCTGGACAGGGTTTGGCGAAGAGACCCAGTACTTC
TRBD1	TRBV27	.	TRBJ1-5	CASSNTGGNQPQHF	TGTGCCAGCAGCAACACAGGGGGCAATCAGCCCCAGCATTTT
TRBD2	TRBV7-2	.	TRBJ2-5	CASSLVSGSGKETQYF	TGTGCCAGCAGCTTAGTTAGTGGTAGCGGGAAAGAGACCCAGTACTTC
.	TRBV29-1	.	TRBJ2-3	CSVRSPADTQYF	TGCAGCGTTAGGAGCCCCGCAGATACGCAGTATTTT
.	TRBV5-4	few	TRBJ1-6	CASSLVGARINSPLHF	TGTGCCAGCAGCTTGGTGGGGGCGAGGATCAATTCACCCCTCCACTTT
.	TRBV2	.	TRBJ1-2	CASSIGRIGSGYTF	TGTGCCAGCAGTATTGGACGGATTGGGAGTGGCTACACCTTC
.	TRBV11-2	.	TRBJ2-5	CASSVGEGTQYF	TGTGCCAGCAGCGTGGGCGAGGGGACCCAGTACTTC
TRBD2	TRBV5-1	.	TRBJ2-5	CASSTRLAGVRGETQYF	TGCGCCAGCAGCACCCGGCTAGCGGGAGTCAGGGGAGAGACCCAGTACTTC
.	TRBV15	.	TRBJ1-4	CATSSPSSNEKLFF	TGTGCCACCAGCTCGCCTAGTTCTAATGAAAAACTGTTTTTT
TRBD2	TRBV18	few	TRBJ2-5	CASSPTSPQETQYF	TGTGCCAGCTCACCGACTAGCCCCCAAGAGACCCAGTACTTC
.	TRBV21-1	.	TRBJ1-2	CASSKNGHRGIYGYTF	TGTGCCAGCAGCAAAAACGGACACCGAGGTATCTATGGCTACACCTTC
.	TRBV28	.	TRBJ2-7	CASSLVGAVREQYF	TGTGCCAGCAGTTTAGTAGGGGCCGTTCGCGAGCAGTACTTC
TRBD1	TRBV28	.	TRBJ2-7	CASRKEQGFHEQYF	TGTGCCAGCAGAAAAGAACAGGGGTTCCACGAGCAGTACTTC
.	TRBV5-1	.	TRBJ2-3	CASSSFTDTQYF	TGCGCCAGCAGCTCATTCACAGATACGCAGTATTTT
TRBD1	TRBV5-1	.	TRBJ2-7	CASSLTGQGYEQYF	TGCGCCAGCAGCTTAACGGGACAGGGGTACGAGCAGTACTTC
.	TRBV7-2	.	TRBJ1-2	CASSPEPGTGYTF	TGTGCCAGCAGCCCCGAACCAGGTACTGGCTACACCTTC
.	TRBV9	few	TRBJ2-2	CASSVAGMNTGELFF	TGTGCCAGCAGCGTGGCAGGGATGAACACCGGGGAGCTGTTTTTT
TRBD1	TRBV18	.	TRBJ1-2	CASSPDREKDGYTF	TGTGCCAGCTCACCAGACAGGGAAAAGGATGGCTACACCTTC
.	TRBV7-8	.	TRBJ1-2	CASSLGFLRLNYGYTF	TGTGCCAGCAGCTTAGGTTTCCTTCGTTTGAACTATGGCTACACCTTC
.	TRBV28	.	TRBJ1-6	CASSSPTRSSYNSPLHF	TGTGCCAGCAGTTCTCCTACACGGAGCTCCTATAATTCACCCCTCCACTTT
TRBD1	TRBV28	.	TRBJ1-5	CASSPGQGDQPQHF	TGTGCCAGCAGCCCCGGACAGGGGGATCAGCCCCAGCATTTT
.	TRBV10-3	.	TRBJ1-4	CATRRPLAEKLFF	TGTGCCACCCGTCGCCCTTTGGCTGAAAAACTGTTTTTT
.	TRBV5-1	.	TRBJ1-6	CASSFGGALGTSSPLHF	TGCGCCAGCAGCTTTGGGGGGGCGCTGGGGACAAGTTCACCCCTCCACTTT
.	TRBV28	once	TRBJ2-7	CASSRAGTSVGEQYF	TGTGCCAGCAGCCGTGCCGGGACATCAGTCGGGGAGCAGTACTTC
.	TRBV6-5	.	TRBJ1-6	CASSYRGGELNSPLHF	TGTGCCAGCAGTTACCGGGGGGGCGAGTTGAATTCACCCCTCCACTTT
TRBD1	TRBV19	.	TRBJ2-7	CASSSLDRGAHEQYF	TGTGCCAGTAGCTCCCTGGACAGGGGGGCCCACGAGCAGTACTTC